The source of this TCR beta chain is a study of T-cell reconstitution after alpha-beta-depleted transplantation in children. Study-level findings and limits: Reportedly, only several hundred clones from non-depleted graft cells drove alpha-beta T-cell counts at about two months. The high TCRbeta diversity at day 60 in some patients came from surviving recipient T cells and thymic progenitors. Newly produced T cells mostly provided counts and TCRbeta diversity after one year, as hyperexpanded clones declined.

TCRbeta library construction was performed incorporating unique molecular identifiers. TCRdb re-called the PCR reads with MiXCR, one entry per CDR3 protein. In the table there are about 1,000,000 distinct CDR3 sequences, less than 30% of which are singletons. V dropped 6 bases and J dropped 6 bases, with 17 bases sitting between them. CDR3 length equals 14 residues. CDR1 MNHNS and CDR2 SASEGT come from the germline V gene. Concerning this clonotype itself: Its antigen is as yet unknown.

The sequence came from a boy younger than two who had a stem cell transplant for SCID, so the T cells may come from the graft donor. This chain uses TRBV6-1 with TRBJ1-1; D is unresolved. The input for sequencing was PBMCs, mostly from graft donor cells, taken 360 days after TCRalphabeta/CD19-depleted stem cell transplant. The CDR3 DNA reads TGTGCCAGCAGCCGCCCGGGTGGGGTGGCTGAAGCTTTCTTT. It yields the protein CASSRPGGVAEAFF.